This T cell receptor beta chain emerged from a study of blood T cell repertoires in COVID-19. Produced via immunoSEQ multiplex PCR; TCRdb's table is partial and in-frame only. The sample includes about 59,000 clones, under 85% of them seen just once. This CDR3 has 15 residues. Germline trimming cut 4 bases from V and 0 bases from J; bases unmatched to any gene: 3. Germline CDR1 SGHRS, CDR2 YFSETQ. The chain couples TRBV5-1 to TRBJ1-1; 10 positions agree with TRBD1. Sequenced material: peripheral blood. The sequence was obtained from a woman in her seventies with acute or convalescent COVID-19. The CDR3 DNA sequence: TGCGCCAGCAGCCCAGGACAGGGGGTGAACACTGAAGCTTTCTTT. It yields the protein CASSPGQGVNTEAFF.